The 11 T cell receptor beta chains reported below all come from one sample, sequenced in a study of blood T cells in healthy people across ages. A sample-barcoded 5' primer and a J-beta primer mix were used in a second PCR of roughly 6 to 11 cycles. One entry per CDR3 protein results from TCRdb running MiXCR on the 5' RACE reads. Among about 1 million distinct CDR3 sequences, 40% to 45% were seen once, and the ten largest hold approximately 19%. The material sequenced was blood. These receptors were taken from a woman aged 55-69 years in good health.

This clonotype was counted once. For the CDR3, the DNA is TGTGCCAGCAGCCATCCCGTCGGGAGGAACACCGGGGAGCTGTTTTTT. Translated, it gives CASSHPVGRNTGELFF. The rearrangement uses TRBV7-9 and TRBJ2-2; TRBD2 is a possible D gene (6 bases). This CDR3 contains 16 residues. Trimming took 5 bases from V and 1 from J, leaving 14 bases between them. Per the germline V gene, CDR1 is SEHNR and CDR2 is FQNEAQ (reference sequence).

This clonotype was counted only a few times. The V and J genes are TRBV4-1 and TRBJ2-6; weak D call: TRBD1 (5 bases). Trimming removed 0 bases from V and 3 bases from J, with 18 bases in between. This CDR3 is 19 amino acids long. The germline CDR1 and CDR2 sequences are MGHRA and YSYEKL. The CDR3 coding sequence is TGCGCCAGCAGCCAAGATTGGGCAGGGATCTCTGGTGGGGCCAACGTCCTGACTTTC. It codes for CASSQDWAGISGGANVLTF.

This chain connects TRBV20-1 to TRBJ2-6; a possible D gene is TRBD2 (6 bases). Trimming shortened V by 3 bases and J by 0 bases, and 9 bases separated the two germline ends. Germline lookup yields CDR1 DFQATT and CDR2 SNEGSKA (reference sequence). This CDR3 spans 15 amino acids. The CDR3, as DNA: TGCAGTGCTAGGGTCGGGGGCTCTGGGGCCAACGTCCTGACTTTC. Protein sequence: CSARVGGSGANVLTF.

For the CDR3, the DNA is TGTGCCAGCAGGGGGACAGGGTTTCAGCCCCAGCATTTT. Encoded protein: CASRGTGFQPQHF. The V call is TRBV27, the J call TRBJ1-5, with 9 bases that match TRBD1. Germline V lookup: CDR1 MNHEY, CDR2 SMNVEV (reference sequence). V was pared by 6 bases and J by 6 bases, with 3 bases of the junction left unmatched. The CDR3 loop spans 13 amino acids.

The chain carries TRBV11-1 and TRBJ2-1; 9 bases are a match to TRBD2. This CDR3 has 15 residues. Germline V gives CDR1 SGHAT, CDR2 FQDESV (reference sequence). Trimming took 7 bases from V and 8 from J; bases not matched to a gene: 12. The DNA for the CDR3 is TGTGCCAGCACTTTAGCGGGAGTAGTGAGGGATGAGCAGTTCTTC. Its protein is CASTLAGVVRDEQFF.

The chain uses TRBV5-1 and TRBJ2-3, with 11 positions matching TRBD2. The CDR3 covers 15 residues. Germline CDR1 is SGHRS and CDR2 is YFSETQ. J was trimmed by 3 bases and V by 6 bases; bases with no gene match: 6. The CDR3 DNA follows: TGCGCCAGCAAACTAGCGGGAGATAGGACAGATACGCAGTATTTT. It translates to CASKLAGDRTDTQYF.

The rearrangement joins TRBV4-2 to TRBJ2-7; 16 nucleotides align to TRBD2. This CDR3 is 17 amino acids long. Germline trimming cut 4 bases from V and 0 bases from J; bases unmatched to any gene: 3. Germline lookup yields CDR1 LGHNA and CDR2 YNFKEQ. CDR3 sequence reads: CASSPGTSGRGSYEQYF. Here the CDR3 DNA reads TGTGCCAGCAGCCCCGGGACTAGCGGGAGGGGCTCCTACGAGCAGTACTTC.

The V and J genes are TRBV20-1 and TRBJ2-5; D perhaps matches TRBD1 (6 bases). CDR1 and CDR2 (germline): DFQATT, SNEGSKA (reference sequence). CDR3 length equals 15 residues. Trimming took off 3 bases at V and 3 bases at J, with 17 bases between the two ends. CDR3 bases: TGCAGTGCTAGCGCCCCAAGCAGGGGAAAAGAGACCCAGTACTTC. It is translated as CSASAPSRGKETQYF.

This clonotype was seen a handful of times. J is TRBJ2-1 and V is TRBV2; 10 bases map to TRBD2. The CDR3 is 15 residues long. Germline CDR1 reads SNHLY; CDR2 reads FYNNEI. J lost 12 bases, V lost 6 bases, and 14 bases had no gene match. CDR3 DNA: TGTGCCAGCAGCCCAGGAAGCGGGAGGGAAATGAGGCAGTTCTTC. It yields the protein CASSPGSGREMRQFF.

In this sample, this clonotype turned up many times. The rearrangement uses TRBV27 and TRBJ1-5; TRBD1 is a possible D gene (5 bases). Germline loops: CDR1 MNHEY, CDR2 SMNVEV (reference sequence). V shed 3 bases and J shed 4 bases, with 10 bases lying between them. There are 14 residues in the CDR3. The CDR3 loop reads CASSFSGGNQPQHF. CDR3 sequence (DNA): TGTGCCAGCAGTTTTTCTGGGGGGAATCAGCCCCAGCATTTT.

This clonotype was seen a few times. CDR3 nucleotide sequence: TGTGCCAGCAGCAAACCGTGGGAGCAGTACTTC. Translation: CASSKPWEQYF. The chain carries TRBV6-2 or TRBV6-3 and TRBJ2-5; perhaps TRBD2 as D (5 bases). CDR1 and CDR2 from the germline V gene are MNHEY and SVGEGT. Trimming pared 6 bases from V and 11 bases from J, leaving 13 bases between. The CDR3 totals 11 residues.